This entry lists 19 T cell receptor beta chains sequenced from one sample in a study of tumor and adjacent non-tumor tissue in lung cancer. Three rounds of nested PCR, following a modified ARM-PCR protocol, produced the TCRbeta library. TCRdb re-called the multiplex PCR reads with MiXCR, one entry per CDR3 protein. The sample comprises 45,000 to 65,000 distinct CDR3 sequences, around two thirds of which are singletons, and 20% to 25% rests with the top ten. No cell sorting was done before RNA was extracted from the tissue. Distant lung tissue was collected more than 3 cm away from the tumor edge. The sequenced sample consisted of distant non-tumor lung tissue. The source is a woman aged 55-69 years with non-small cell lung cancer.

This clonotype was seen only a few times. A read error may be the cause here, since a much bigger clone is one base away. The chain links TRBV6-6 to TRBJ2-2, with a weak D call TRBD1 (6 bases). Germline loops: CDR1 MNHNY, CDR2 SVGAGI (reference sequence). CDR3 size: 17 residues. Between the trimmed V and J ends, which lost 0 bases and 2 bases, there was a span of 13 bases. The DNA of the CDR3 is TGTGCCAGCAGTTACTCGAGGACAGAAGTTAACACCGGGGAGCTGTTTTTT. The encoded protein is CASSYSRTEVNTGELFF.

This clonotype was counted a single time. A much larger clonotype is one base distant, so this may be a read error. V and J are TRBV20-1 and TRBJ2-3; D call uncertain. CDR3 length: 11 amino acids. CDR1 is DFQATT, CDR2 SNEGSKA, per germline (reference sequence). V was pared by 5 bases and J by 8 bases, with 11 bases between. CDR3 sequence: CSAHWVGTQYF. The CDR3 bases are TGCAGTGCTCATTGGGTTGGTACGCAGTATTTT.

Remarks on this clonotype: The junction does not match germline at one end; this may be a read error. The chain is built from TRBV6-5 and TRBJ2-5, with TRBD2 as a possible D gene (5 bases). The CDR3 runs to 14 residues. The germline V gene has CDR1 MNHEY and CDR2 SVGAGI. The chain's CDR3 is CASGALGEEETQYF. DNA of the CDR3: TGTGCCAGCGGTGCCCTGGGAGAGGAAGAGACCCAGTATTTC.

In regard to this clonotype: Germline is not matched at one junction end, which may reflect a read error. The chain carries TRBV6-1 and TRBJ2-2; D could derive from TRBD1 or TRBD2 (5 bases each). The CDR3 has 13 amino acids. Germline assignment: CDR1 MNHNS and CDR2 SASEGT. DNA for the CDR3: TGTGCCGGGGAGACAGACAACACCAGGGAGCTGTTATTT. Protein product: CAGETDNTRELLF.

The chain employs TRBV6-6 and TRBJ2-1; D may match TRBD1 or TRBD2 (5 bases each). V was pared by 6 bases and J by 11 bases, with 23 bases between. In germline, CDR1 is MNHNY, CDR2 SVGAGI (reference sequence). The CDR3 spans 15 residues. This chain's CDR3 is CASRKGLVGRNKQFF. In nucleotides, the CDR3 is TGTGCCAGCAGAAAAGGGCTAGTGGGACGGAATAAGCAGTTCTTC.

A remark on this clonotype: No conserved phenylalanine or tryptophan is present at the end of the CDR3, so a read error is the likely explanation. The rearrangement uses TRBV5-5 and TRBJ2-1, with a possible D match to TRBD2 (5 bases). The V end lost 5 bases, the J end lost 5 bases, and 20 bases lay between the germline ends. This CDR3 is built from 16 residues. CDR1 and CDR2 from the germline V gene are SGHKS and YYEKEE (reference sequence). The CDR3, as DNA: TGTGCCAGCAGATTGTTCTTCCTAGCTGGGGACAATGAGCAGTTCGTC. As protein: CASRLFFLAGDNEQFV.

Concerning this clonotype itself: Relative to the germline gene, one junction end is altered; a read error may explain this. The V gene is TRBV6-2 or TRBV6-3, the J gene TRBJ1-2; possibly TRBD1 for D (5 bases). The germline V gene has CDR1 MNHEY and CDR2 SVGEGT. CDR3 length: 18 amino acids. This chain's CDR3 is CASSYHTPRDGSSYGYAF. For the CDR3, the DNA is TGTGCCAGCAGTTACCACACTCCCCGGGACGGAAGTTCCTACGGCTACGCCTTC.

Concerning this clonotype itself: The germline gene is not matched at one end of the junction; a read error may be the cause. V is TRBV4-3 and J is TRBJ1-2, with D maybe TRBD1 (5 bases). Looked up from germline, CDR1 is LGHNA and CDR2 is YSLEER. This CDR3 region has 16 residues. The CDR3 DNA reads TGCGTCAGCAGCCAAGACAGTACCGACAGTCACTATGGCTACACCTTC. Protein sequence: CVSSQDSTDSHYGYTF.

This rearrangement joins TRBV19 to TRBJ2-1; D perhaps matches TRBD2 (5 bases). The CDR3 loop spans 13 amino acids. V shed 3 bases and J shed 12 bases, with 15 bases lying between them. Germline loops: CDR1 LNHDA, CDR2 SQIVND (reference sequence). The CDR3, as DNA: TGTGCCAGTAGTATGGAATCGGGGTATGGGCAGTTCTTC. This codes for CASSMESGYGQFF.

The chain uses TRBV4-3 and TRBJ2-7; D gene uncertain. With 0 bases removed from V and 9 bases from J, the gap between germline ends came to 9 bases. CDR1 and CDR2 (germline): LGHNA, YSLEER. The CDR3 has 12 amino acids. The CDR3: CASSQDPWRQYF. Here the CDR3 DNA reads TGCGCCAGCAGCCAAGACCCCTGGAGGCAGTACTTC.

Regarding this clonotype: The junction does not match germline at one end; this may be a read error. The CDR3 DNA follows: TGTGCTAGCAGTTTTCTCCCCTTGGAGACCCTGTACTTC. Its translation: CASSFLPLETLYF. This chain links TRBV6-2 or TRBV6-3 with TRBJ2-5; D is ambiguous. Germline assignment: CDR1 MNHEY and CDR2 SVGEGT. The CDR3 is made up of 13 amino acids.

Of note for this clonotype: At one boundary the junction diverges from the germline segment, which might be a read error. The chain recombines TRBV28 with TRBJ2-2; 10 nucleotides agree with TRBD2. Germline V gene data show CDR1 as MDHEN and CDR2 as SYDVKM. CDR3 length equals 18 residues. CDR3 DNA: TGTGCCAGCAGTTCTCTTGGACTAGCGGAAAGGAACACCCGGGAGCCGTTTTTT. Translating it yields CASSSLGLAERNTREPFF.

This clonotype came up a few times. Possible read error: a much larger clone is one base away. This rearrangement joins TRBV12-5 to TRBJ1-1, with 7 bases fitting TRBD1. Germline V gene sequence: CDR1 LGHNT, CDR2 FRNRAP. J gave up 5 bases and V 8 bases, and 5 bases lay outside the gene matches. CDR3 size: 12 residues. In nucleotides, the CDR3 is TGTGCTAGTCCTTCAGGGGGGACTGAAGCTTTCTTT. Amino acid sequence: CASPSGGTEAFF.

Turning to this clonotype: The junction does not match germline at one end; this may be a read error. CDR3 in DNA: TGCGCCAGTAGCCGAGGGACTAGCGGGGCAGATACCCAGTATTTT. Its protein is CASSRGTSGADTQYF. The chain employs TRBV4-3 and TRBJ2-3, with TRBD2 matching 13 bases. The CDR3 spans 15 residues. Germline V gives CDR1 LGHNA, CDR2 YSLEER.

Concerning this clonotype itself: The CDR3 does not end in the conserved phenylalanine or tryptophan, so this is likely a read error. CDR3 nucleotide sequence: TGCGCCAGGAGCCAAGAAAAAGGGGGACAGGCTAATGAAAAACTGTTTATT. This gives the protein CARSQEKGGQANEKLFI. J is TRBJ1-4 and V is TRBV4-3, with 8 bases that match TRBD1. The CDR3 has 17 amino acids. CDR1 LGHNA and CDR2 YSLEER come from the germline V gene.

With regard to this clonotype: The germline gene is not matched at one end of the junction; a read error may be the cause. V gene TRBV4-3 combines with J gene TRBJ2-1; the match to TRBD2 covers 9 bases. CDR1 LGHNA and CDR2 YSLEER come from the germline V gene. The CDR3 is 14 amino acids. The CDR3 loop is CASSQVSGGNEQFF. The CDR3 DNA reads as TGCGCCAGCAGCCAAGTTAGCGGGGGCAATGAGCAATTCTTC.

A remark on this clonotype: Since a much larger clone is just one base distant, this may be a read error. V usage is TRBV11-2 and J usage is TRBJ1-1, with no clear D. Germline loops: CDR1 SGHAT, CDR2 FQNNGV. The CDR3 runs 13 residues. V was shortened by 1 base and J by 7 bases, with 10 bases between the two germline ends. This CDR3 is CASSLAWDLEAFF. The DNA for the CDR3 is TGTGCCAGCAGCTTAGCTTGGGATCTTGAAGCTTTCTTT. The full variable domain, its missing parts supplied by reference TRBV11-2 and TRBJ1-1, is EAGVAQSPRYKIIEKRQSVAFWCNPISGHATLYWYQQILGQGPKLLIQFQNNGVVDDSQLPKDRFSAERLKGVDSTLKIQPAKLEDSAVYLCASSLAWDLEAFFGQGTRLTVV.

The chain joins TRBV21-1 to TRBJ2-3; TRBD2 is the table's D call, not checked against the DNA. TRBV21-1 is deemed a pseudogene. The CDR3 runs 18 residues. The CDR3 sequence: CASSIGLAPGPSTDTQYF. In nucleotides, the CDR3 is TGTGCCAGCAGTATCGGACTAGCACCGGGGCCGAGCACAGATACGCAGTATTTT.

Many counts were recorded for this clonotype. The rearrangement uses TRBV5-1 and TRBJ1-4; TRBD1 might be the D (5 bases). Germline CDR1 SGHRS, CDR2 YFSETQ. V was pared by 0 bases and J by 2 bases, with 8 bases between. The CDR3 consists of 15 residues. In DNA form, the CDR3 reads TGCGCCAGCAGCTTGGAGGCAGGGACTAATGAAAAACTGTTTTTT. Its translation: CASSLEAGTNEKLFF.